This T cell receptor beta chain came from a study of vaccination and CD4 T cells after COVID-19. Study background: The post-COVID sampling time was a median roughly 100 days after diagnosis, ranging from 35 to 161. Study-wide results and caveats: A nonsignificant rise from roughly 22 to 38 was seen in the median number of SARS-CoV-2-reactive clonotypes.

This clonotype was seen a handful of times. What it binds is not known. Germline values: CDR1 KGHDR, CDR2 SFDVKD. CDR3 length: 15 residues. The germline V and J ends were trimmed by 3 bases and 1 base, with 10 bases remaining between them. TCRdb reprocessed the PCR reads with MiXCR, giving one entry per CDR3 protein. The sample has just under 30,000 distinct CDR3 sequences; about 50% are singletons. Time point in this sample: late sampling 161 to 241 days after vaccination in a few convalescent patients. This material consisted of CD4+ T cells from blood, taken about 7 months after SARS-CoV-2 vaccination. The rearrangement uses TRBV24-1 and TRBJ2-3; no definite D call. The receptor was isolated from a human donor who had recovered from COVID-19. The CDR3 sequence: CATSDSRSGTDTQYF. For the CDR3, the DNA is TGTGCCACCAGTGATAGCAGGAGTGGCACAGATACGCAGTATTTT.